Described below is a single TCR beta chain sequence and its context. As yet, its antigen is unknown. Only in-frame clones appear in the TCRdb table, and some are missing; sequencing was by immunoSEQ multiplex PCR. The table lists around 64,000 clones, about nine tenths of them singletons. This CDR3 spans 11 amino acids. The germline V and J ends were trimmed by 8 bases and 5 bases, with 9 bases remaining between them. Germline V CDR1 and CDR2: SEHNR, FQNEAQ (reference sequence). These data are taken from a study of lymphopenia after photon versus proton radiotherapy. General study results and limits: Better survival with proton therapy was suggested as possible, not demonstrated. Relative stability marked proton patients; photon patients lost diversity and naive cells.

The sequences come from peripheral blood, collected from a patient treated with photon-based radiotherapy. The rearrangement uses TRBV7-9 and TRBJ1-1; D remains ambiguous. The clonotype originates from a woman in her 40s with cholangiocarcinoma. Here the CDR3 reads CASHGGTEAFF. The CDR3 DNA follows: TGTGCCAGCCACGGCGGGACTGAAGCTTTCTTT. Variable domain in full (rest from reference TRBV7-9 and TRBJ1-1): DTGVSQNPRHKITKRGQNVTFRCDPISEHNRLYWYRQTLGQGPEFLTYFQNEAQLEKSRLLSDRFSAERPKGSFSTLEIQRTEQGDSAMYLCASHGGTEAFFGQGTRLTVV.